This is a list of T cell receptor beta chains from one sample in a study of cytomegalovirus exposure and HLA in healthy donors. TCRdb keeps only in-frame clones here, not all; method: immunoSEQ multiplex PCR. The repertoire has over 150,000 clones, about 85% of them found once; the top ten carry 1%. The sample was PBMCs. These receptors were taken from a boy under 10 years old in good health and CMV-seronegative. Both conserved end residues are part of each CDR3. Clone size is not always given. Where it is, it says once, few, many or a class for expanded clones.

>TRBV4-1|.|TRBJ1-1
CASSSRERIAEAFF
>TRBV19|.|TRBJ2-2
CASTWQGSDTGELFF
>TRBV28|.|TRBJ2-1
CASRVGGWQFF
>TRBV7-9|few|TRBJ2-5
CASSPETGVKTQYF
>TRBV5-1|.|TRBJ1-2
CASSSQGSGYTF
>TRBV30|.|TRBJ1-4
CAWSVEFTNEKLFF
>TRBV6-1|.|TRBJ2-3
CASSEVLVLAGAADTQYF
>TRBV6-1|.|TRBJ1-1
CASSDDRGNTEAFF
>TRBV30|few|TRBJ1-2
CALWDRVYYGYTF
>TRBV27|.|TRBJ1-2
CASSPYSGNYGYTF
>TRBV7-9|.|TRBJ2-1
CASSEHVYEQFF
>TRBV7-2|.|TRBJ2-7
CASSFYRGEQYF
>TRBV11-2|few|TRBJ1-6
CASSQFKEGALHF
>TRBV19|.|TRBJ1-5
CASSIDRAGQPQHF
>TRBV29-1|.|TRBJ2-5
CNVEGLEETQYF
>TRBV7-6|.|TRBJ1-5
CASSLGAQPQHF
>TRBV6-1|few|TRBJ1-2
CASLTNGYTF
>TRBV14|few|TRBJ1-4
CASSPGTAHEKLFF
>TRBV7-8|.|TRBJ1-2
CASSLYPIDRGEGYTF
>TRBV7-8|.|TRBJ1-5
CASSGPDRDQPQHF
>TRBV2|.|TRBJ2-1
CASRIFIKGQEEQFF
>TRBV7-3|.|TRBJ2-3
CASSQPRLADTQYF
>TRBV7-8|.|TRBJ1-2
CASSLGRGGGYTF
>TRBV10-3|.|TRBJ2-1
CAIRTGTGSYNEQFF
>TRBV5-1|few|TRBJ1-6
CASSLVAGENSPLHF
>TRBV2|.|TRBJ2-6
CASRTTSGLSGANVLTF
>TRBV5-1|.|TRBJ1-2
CASSSRTEPNYGYTF
>TRBV27|.|TRBJ2-1
CASSLLNSGSNDEQFF
>TRBV29-1|once|TRBJ2-7
CSVTGHLYEQYF
>TRBV7-9|.|TRBJ2-5
CASTLAAAQYF
>TRBV2|.|TRBJ1-1
CASTWTGGEAFF
>TRBV21-1|.|TRBJ2-2
CASSPKGDGELFF
>TRBV6-1|.|TRBJ1-5
CASSDRGISNQPQHF
>TRBV28|.|TRBJ1-1
CASRDRGNTEAFF
>TRBV11-2|.|TRBJ2-2
CASSLEARGSAGGELFF
>TRBV28|.|TRBJ1-5
CASSSGQGAVSNQPQHF